The TCR beta chain under discussion was sequenced for a study of blood T cell repertoires in COVID-19. Across the whole study: In each case, the material was cDNA or gDNA derived from T cells, B-cell-depleted T cells, or PBMCs.

Germline V lookup: CDR1 SGHRS, CDR2 YFSETQ. The germline V and J ends were trimmed by 6 bases and 2 bases, with 14 bases remaining between them. This CDR3 is 14 amino acids long. Sequencing was performed with immunoSEQ multiplex PCR; in TCRdb, only in-frame clones are kept and a portion is missing. The data hold around 100,000 clones, with 80% observed a single time. This clone has a single count. This rearrangement joins TRBV5-1 to TRBJ1-1, with D maybe TRBD1 (5 bases). Sequencing was performed on peripheral blood. The sequence came from a man in his 70s with active or convalescent COVID-19. As DNA, the CDR3 is TGCGCCAGCATGGAAGGGGTTCGAAACACTGAAGCTTTCTTT. Its protein is CASMEGVRNTEAFF.